This T cell receptor beta chain was identified in a study of identifying expanded T cells in peripheral blood. As for this clone: The antigen is undetermined.

With 2 bases removed from V and 2 bases from J, the gap between germline ends came to 10 bases. The CDR3 runs to 14 residues. Germline assignment: CDR1 GTSNPN and CDR2 SVGIG (reference sequence). Points from the study as a whole: Approximately 2-week clone count variance significantly increased as total template count grew.

This table comes from immunoSEQ multiplex PCR, and its TCRdb copy is limited to in-frame clones, with some not included. The sample lists about 100,000 clones, approximately 90% occurring once. This clonotype originated in a person aged 18 to 75 in good health. J is TRBJ1-5 and V is TRBV30; D uncertain. Sequenced input: blood. The DNA for the CDR3 is TGTGCCTGGAGTCACATTCGAGGCAATCAGCCCCAGCATTTT. This gives the protein CAWSHIRGNQPQHF.